A selection of T cell receptor beta chains follows, all from one sample in a study of beta chain features in type 1 diabetes. Generated by immunoSEQ multiplex PCR, the TCRdb table keeps only in-frame clones and is missing some. The sample has tens of thousands of clones; about 32% are singletons. The sequencing sample was made of stem cell memory CD4+ T cells from blood. The receptors stem from a woman younger than 35 in good health. CDR3s include the opening cysteine and the closing phenylalanine or tryptophan. A D gene is named only where the DNA matches it firmly. Expanded clones are given a class, and other clones once, few, many or no size at all.

TRBJ1-2,TRBD1,NA,TRBV10-3,CAISGTGIYGYTF,TGTGCCATCAGTGGGACAGGGATCTATGGCTACACCTTC
TRBJ2-7,TRBD1,NA,TRBV5-1,CASSLGTGVREQYF,TGCGCCAGCAGCCTGGGGACAGGGGTTCGCGAGCAGTACTTC
TRBJ1-5,NA,once,TRBV28,CASSSPSSGLNNQPQHF,TGTGCCAGCAGCTCTCCATCCTCGGGACTGAACAATCAGCCCCAGCATTTT
TRBJ2-5,NA,few,TRBV19,CASSIRLAAAETQYF,TGTGCCAGTAGTATAAGGCTAGCCGCGGCAGAGACCCAGTACTTC
TRBJ2-5,TRBD2,few,TRBV29-1,CSVGLLAGGQTQYF,TGCAGCGTTGGACTACTAGCGGGGGGGCAGACCCAGTACTTC
TRBJ1-4,TRBD1,few,TRBV29-1,CSVIGTGIKTNEKLFF,TGCAGCGTCATAGGGACAGGGATCAAAACTAATGAAAAACTGTTTTTT
TRBJ1-1,NA,NA,TRBV19,CASTDRMNTEAFF,TGTGCCAGTACGGACAGAATGAACACTGAAGCTTTCTTT
TRBJ2-2,TRBD2,NA,TRBV27,CASTLYPPAGGGDTGELFF,TGTGCCAGCACTCTTTATCCCCCAGCGGGAGGGGGAGACACCGGGGAGCTGTTTTTT
TRBJ1-6,TRBD1,NA,TRBV5-1,CASSSTTGDGNSPLHF,TGCGCCAGCAGCAGTACTACAGGGGACGGAAATTCACCCCTCCACTTT
TRBJ2-3,TRBD2,NA,TRBV5-1,CASSPGLGTDTQYF,TGCGCCAGCAGCCCGGGACTAGGCACAGATACGCAGTATTTT
TRBJ2-3,TRBD1,few,TRBV19,CASSIENRGDTQYF,TGTGCCAGTAGTATAGAGAACAGGGGTGATACGCAGTATTTT
TRBJ1-2,TRBD1,NA,TRBV18,CASSPMTGGYGYTF,TGTGCCAGCTCGCCCATGACAGGGGGCTATGGCTACACCTTC
TRBJ1-5,NA,NA,TRBV6-1,CASTEGPGISQPQHF,TGTGCCAGCACCGAAGGGCCGGGGATTAGTCAGCCCCAGCATTTT
TRBJ2-3,NA,NA,TRBV6-1,CASTGGYTDTQYF,TGTGCCAGCACCGGCGGATACACAGATACGCAGTATTTT
TRBJ2-7,TRBD2,NA,TRBV11-2,CASSSLATQPHEQYF,TGTGCCAGCAGCTCACTAGCGACCCAACCCCACGAGCAGTACTTC
TRBJ2-4,NA,NA,TRBV7-9,CASSLGGGGNIQYF,TGTGCCAGCAGCTTAGGAGGGGGTGGAAACATTCAGTACTTC
TRBJ2-7,NA,few,TRBV5-1,CASRFEASSSYEQYF,TGCGCCAGCAGATTTGAAGCGTCAAGCTCCTACGAGCAGTACTTC
TRBJ2-2,NA,NA,TRBV27,CASSRGTGHANTGELFF,TGTGCCAGCAGTCGCGGCACAGGGCATGCGAACACCGGGGAGCTGTTTTTT
TRBJ1-6,NA,NA,TRBV5-1,CASSLAGVRYNSPLHF,TGCGCCAGCAGCTTGGCCGGGGTGAGGTATAATTCACCCCTCCACTTT
TRBJ2-7,TRBD1,few,TRBV7-8,CASSAPGGVQYF,TGTGCCAGCAGCGCGCCAGGGGGCGTGCAGTACTTC
TRBJ2-3,TRBD2,few,TRBV4-2,CASSQGTSADTQYF,TGTGCCAGCAGCCAGGGGACTAGCGCAGATACGCAGTATTTT
TRBJ2-1,TRBD1,few,TRBV5-1,CASSLRGPGGQFF,TGCGCCAGCAGCTTAAGGGGGCCGGGTGGGCAGTTCTTC
TRBJ2-3,TRBD2,few,TRBV5-1,CASSSGTSGLRTDTQYF,TGCGCCAGCAGCTCCGGGACTAGCGGGCTTAGGACAGATACGCAGTATTTT
TRBJ2-4,NA,many,TRBV4-1,CASSRLRGLDIQYF,TGCGCCAGCAGCCGACTCAGGGGTTTGGACATTCAGTACTTC
TRBJ2-7,NA,few,TRBV6-5,CASSYGDTYEQYF,TGTGCCAGCAGTTACGGGGACACCTACGAGCAGTACTTC
TRBJ2-2,NA,NA,TRBV4-1,CASSRLPGLPTNTGELFF,TGCGCCAGCAGCCGACTCCCGGGACTGCCAACGAACACCGGGGAGCTGTTTTTT
TRBJ2-1,TRBD1,few,TRBV7-9,CASSLGTVPSYNEQFF,TGTGCCAGCAGCCTCGGGACAGTCCCTTCCTACAATGAGCAGTTCTTC
TRBJ1-2,NA,NA,TRBV4-1,CASSQRTQRGKGLLIYGYTF,TGCGCCAGCAGCCAAAGAACCCAACGGGGGAAAGGCCTCCTGATTTATGGCTACACCTTC